This passage covers 31 T cell receptor beta chains from one sample sequenced in a study of beta chain features in type 1 diabetes. The sequenced template was cDNA made from the entire isolated RNA. Here immunoSEQ multiplex PCR was the method, and the copy in TCRdb shows in-frame clones only, minus some. The sample holds under 450,000 clones, over 12% seen once. The material sequenced was naive CD4+ T cells from blood. The receptors shown here come from a woman under 30 in good health.

This clone was observed a handful of times. The chain carries TRBV28 and TRBJ1-2; TRBD1 might be the D (6 bases). The CDR3 totals 15 residues. V was shortened by 2 bases and J by 4 bases, with 14 bases between the two germline ends. CDR1 and CDR2 (germline): MDHEN, SYDVKM. The CDR3 region is CASSLPGQMGYGYTF. DNA for the CDR3: TGTGCCAGCAGTTTACCCGGACAGATGGGCTATGGCTACACCTTC.

The rearrangement uses TRBV5-6 and TRBJ2-7; D is unclear. The CDR3 contains 13 residues. CDR1 is SGHDT and CDR2 is YYEEEE in the germline V gene. Trimming left V 0 bases short and J 2 bases short, with 6 bases between. This CDR3 reads CASSLVRTYEQYF. The CDR3 DNA is TGTGCCAGCAGCTTGGTCAGGACCTACGAGCAGTACTTC.

In this sample, this clone turned up once. The chain is built from TRBV2 and TRBJ2-3, with 9 bases aligning to TRBD2. The CDR3 runs 14 residues. V dropped 3 bases and J dropped 7; count of bases not matched to a gene: 5. The V gene's germline CDR1 is SNHLY and CDR2 FYNNEI. CDR3 nucleotide sequence: TGTGCCAGCAGTGAGGGCGGGAGGGCAAATACGCAGTATTTT. Translated, it gives CASSEGGRANTQYF.

This clone was seen a few times. V is TRBV28 and J is TRBJ2-2; 9 positions agree with TRBD2. There are 17 residues in the CDR3. The V gene end was trimmed by 4 bases and the J gene end by 5 bases; junction bases not matched to a gene: 11. Germline-derived CDR1 and CDR2 are MDHEN and SYDVKM. The CDR3 loop reads CASSWAGGPKVTGELFF. DNA of the CDR3: TGTGCCAGCAGTTGGGCGGGAGGGCCAAAGGTTACCGGGGAGCTGTTTTTT.

This clone was observed a handful of times. The rearrangement joins TRBV6-5 to TRBJ1-5; TRBD1 matches at 9 bases. CDR3 length: 15 residues. With 5 bases clipped from V and 1 base from J, the junction kept 3 bases outside the gene matches. CDR1 and CDR2 from the germline V gene are MNHEY and SVGAGI. CDR3: CASSTDRGSNQPQHF. DNA for the CDR3: TGTGCCAGCAGTACGGACAGGGGCAGCAATCAGCCCCAGCATTTT.

This chain uses TRBV19 with TRBJ2-4; 7 positions match TRBD1. CDR3 length equals 13 residues. Germline V gene sequence: CDR1 LNHDA, CDR2 SQIVND (reference sequence). The ends lost 4 bases at V and 8 bases at J; junction bases unmatched: 5. The CDR3 sequence: CASSNRGRDIQYF. DNA for the CDR3: TGTGCCAGTAGTAACAGGGGAAGGGACATTCAGTACTTC.

This clone was found a few times. This chain joins TRBV2 and TRBJ2-7, with D unresolved. The germline gives CDR1 SNHLY, CDR2 FYNNEI. The length of the CDR3 is 10 residues. V lost 4 bases to trimming and J lost 6 bases, with 4 bases between them. This CDR3 reads CASSVLEQYF. The DNA of the CDR3 is TGTGCCAGCAGTGTTCTCGAGCAGTACTTC.

V is TRBV7-9 and J is TRBJ1-1; D is uncertain. Per the germline V gene, CDR1 is SEHNR and CDR2 is FQNEAQ (reference sequence). Trimming removed 10 bases at V and 7 bases at J, with 10 bases between. This CDR3 has 10 residues. The CDR3: CATGGREAFF. The CDR3 nucleotides read TGTGCCACGGGAGGCCGTGAAGCTTTCTTT.

Only a few counts were recorded for this clone. The J gene is TRBJ2-1, the V gene TRBV10-3, with a possible D match to TRBD2 (6 bases). This CDR3 is built from 16 residues. Germline V lookup: CDR1 ENHRY, CDR2 SYGVKD. Trimming took 0 bases from V and 1 from J, leaving 10 bases between them. The DNA for the CDR3 is TGTGCCATCAGTGAGTCATTAGCGGAATCCTACAATGAGCAGTTCTTC. Its translation: CAISESLAESYNEQFF.

The chain is built from TRBV25-1 and TRBJ1-1; D is uncertain. Trimming left V 4 bases short and J 10 bases short, with 13 bases between. The V gene's germline CDR1 is MGHDK and CDR2 SYGVNS. The CDR3 runs 12 residues. The CDR3 sequence is CASSASGPAAFF. DNA for the CDR3: TGTGCCAGCAGTGCCTCGGGTCCAGCAGCTTTCTTT.

This clone was found a few times. The V gene is TRBV29-1, the J gene TRBJ2-3; D call uncertain. The CDR3 has 12 amino acids. The ends were cut back, 6 bases at V and 1 base at J, with 8 bases in the middle. Germline CDR1 SQVTM, CDR2 ANQGSEA. CDR3: CSVKFRTDTQYF. As DNA, the CDR3 is TGCAGCGTCAAATTTCGCACAGATACGCAGTATTTT.

This clone was picked up a small number of times. This chain joins TRBV9 and TRBJ1-1; D ambiguous. There are 13 residues in the CDR3. Germline V gene sequence: CDR1 SGDLS, CDR2 YYNGEE. V was cut by 2 bases and J by 2 bases, with 7 bases left in between. The CDR3 spells CASSVNRNTEAFF. CDR3 in DNA: TGTGCCAGCAGCGTCAACAGAAACACTGAAGCTTTCTTT.

In its sample, this clone was seen a few times. Relative to the germline gene, one junction end is altered; a read error may explain this. The chain uses TRBV6-1 and TRBJ1-5, with 7 bases that match TRBD1. Germline CDR1 reads MNHNS; CDR2 reads SASEGT. The CDR3 covers 16 residues. The CDR3 DNA sequence: TGTGCCAGCCGTGACAGGGCCAGGGGGGGCAATCAGCCCCAGCATTTT. Translated: CASRDRARGGNQPQHF.

This rearrangement joins TRBV5-4 to TRBJ1-1; 8 nucleotides match TRBD1. CDR3 size: 13 residues. CDR1 SGHNT and CDR2 YYREEE come from the germline V gene (reference sequence). Trimming at V came to 6 bases and at J to 4 bases, leaving 5 bases not matched to a gene. The CDR3 DNA reads as TGTGCCAGCAAAGACAGGGGTACCACTGAAGCTTTCTTT. Amino acids: CASKDRGTTEAFF.

This clone was detected only a few times. The junction and the germline gene differ at one end; a read error may be behind it. The chain joins TRBV2 to TRBJ2-7; TRBD1 matches 7 bases. Germline V CDR1 and CDR2: SNHLY, FYNNEI. This CDR3 comprises 16 residues. The CDR3 is CASREGPGQSSYEQYF. CDR3 in DNA: TGTGCCAGCAGAGAAGGTCCGGGACAGTCCTCCTACGAGCAGTACTTC.

This clone was seen only a few times. The chain links TRBV29-1 to TRBJ1-2, with D tentatively TRBD1 (6 bases). Per germline, CDR1 SQVTM and CDR2 ANQGSEA. The CDR3 totals 13 residues. V was clipped by 1 base and J by 8 bases, with 14 bases between them. As DNA, the CDR3 is TGCAGCGTTGAAGTTACACAGGGCGCAGGCTACACCTTC. Its translation: CSVEVTQGAGYTF.

The J gene is TRBJ1-3, the V gene TRBV11-3; D is perhaps TRBD1 (5 bases). This CDR3 is built from 13 residues. Per germline, CDR1 SGHNT and CDR2 YENEEA. V gave up 5 bases and J gave up 4 bases, with 9 bases separating them. The CDR3 loop is CASSTTAGNTIYF. The CDR3 nucleotides are TGTGCCAGCAGCACGACAGCCGGAAACACCATATATTTT.

This clone was counted a few times. The chain recombines TRBV7-9 with TRBJ2-5, with 15 bases that match TRBD2. CDR1 and CDR2 (germline): SEHNR, FQNEAQ (reference sequence). Trimming removed 5 bases from V and 5 bases from J; junction bases left unmatched: 3. The CDR3 has 15 residues. CDR3 loop: CASSRGLAGGETQYF. In DNA, the CDR3 is TGTGCCAGCAGCCGCGGACTAGCGGGAGGGGAGACCCAGTACTTC.

The V and J genes are TRBV7-2 and TRBJ1-1, with D possibly matching TRBD1 (5 bases). Trimming stripped 4 bases from V and 11 bases from J, with 14 bases between. From germline, CDR1 is SGHTA and CDR2 FQGNSA. The CDR3 has 12 residues. The CDR3 nucleotides are TGTGCCAGCAGCTCCTCAGGGTTTCGGGCTTTCTTT. Encoded protein: CASSSSGFRAFF.

This clone was seen more than once but under ten times. The gene calls are TRBV7-9 and TRBJ2-1; 7 bases are a match to TRBD2. Trimming took 5 bases from V and 8 from J; bases not matched to a gene: 21. Germline CDR1 reads SEHNR; CDR2 reads FQNEAQ (reference sequence). The CDR3 extends over 18 amino acids. The CDR3 DNA reads as TGTGCCAGCAGCACTGGGGATGGCGGGAGCAGGGCTAGAGATGAGCAGTTCTTC. It specifies CASSTGDGGSRARDEQFF.

This clone was counted between two and nine times. V gene TRBV30 combines with J gene TRBJ2-1, with 13 bases fitting TRBD2. V trimming: 1 base; J trimming: 7 bases; junction bases outside the gene matches: 22. The CDR3 has 21 residues. Germline V gives CDR1 GTSNPN, CDR2 SVGIG (reference sequence). The CDR3, as DNA: TGTGCCTGGAGTGGGCCCCATTCACTAGCGGGAGGGCATTCCCTCTTTAATGAGCAGTTCTTC. Its translation is CAWSGPHSLAGGHSLFNEQFF.

This clone was found a few times. The chain has TRBV7-2 and TRBJ1-5; 12 bases map to TRBD1. The trim removed 3 bases at V and 6 bases at J, leaving 6 bases unmatched. Germline lookup yields CDR1 SGHTA and CDR2 FQGNSA. The CDR3 loop spans 16 amino acids. The chain's CDR3 is CASSFSGTGGSQPQHF. In DNA, the CDR3 is TGTGCCAGCAGCTTTTCCGGGACAGGGGGCAGTCAGCCCCAGCATTTT.

The chain uses TRBV7-9 and TRBJ2-3, with 9 bases that match TRBD2. The CDR3 spans 17 residues. Per the germline V gene, CDR1 is SEHNR and CDR2 is FQNEAQ (reference sequence). V was clipped by 7 bases and J by 5 bases; unmatched bases: 16. The chain's CDR3 is CASITGWTSDMGDTQYF. CDR3 nucleotides: TGTGCCAGCATCACCGGCTGGACTAGCGATATGGGAGATACGCAGTATTTT.

In DNA form, the CDR3 reads TGTGCCTGGAGTGTACCGGCAGGGTGGACTTTCTTT. This sequence encodes CAWSVPAGWTFF. The rearrangement uses TRBV30 and TRBJ1-1, with TRBD1 as a possible D gene (5 bases). Trimming cost V 0 bases and J 12 bases, with 14 bases left between them. CDR1 is GTSNPN and CDR2 is SVGIG in the germline V gene (reference sequence). The CDR3 totals 12 residues.

The gene calls are TRBV30 and TRBJ2-3; 9 positions match TRBD1. With 3 bases clipped from V and 3 bases from J, the junction kept 7 bases outside the gene matches. The V gene's germline CDR1 is GTSNPN and CDR2 SVGIG (reference sequence). This CDR3 has 15 amino acids. CDR3 sequence: CAWSGDRGWTDTQYF. Here the CDR3 DNA reads TGTGCCTGGAGCGGCGACAGGGGGTGGACAGATACGCAGTATTTT.

A few counts support this clone. As DNA, the CDR3 is TGTGCCAGCAGCCCACGGACATTTTCTGGCTACACCTTC. It codes for CASSPRTFSGYTF. V gene TRBV6-5 combines with J gene TRBJ1-2; tentative D call: TRBD1 (5 bases). There are 13 residues in the CDR3. The V gene lost 6 bases and the J gene lost 7 bases, with 15 bases spanning the gap. Germline loops: CDR1 MNHEY, CDR2 SVGAGI.

This clone has a handful of counts. The chain uses TRBV30 and TRBJ2-4, with TRBD1 matching over 8 bases. CDR1 is GTSNPN, CDR2 SVGIG, per germline (reference sequence). The ends lost 1 base at V and 0 bases at J; junction bases unmatched: 17. This CDR3 region has 20 residues. The CDR3 reads CAWSAILAGGENLAKNIQYF. The DNA of the CDR3 is TGTGCCTGGAGTGCCATCCTGGCAGGGGGCGAGAATCTAGCCAAAAACATTCAGTACTTC.

This clone was seen a few times. The V call is TRBV7-9, the J call TRBJ2-3; TRBD2 is a possible D gene (5 bases). The germline V gene has CDR1 SEHNR and CDR2 FQNEAQ (reference sequence). The CDR3 covers 14 residues. Trimming removed 7 bases at V and 3 bases at J, with 14 bases between. The CDR3 nucleotides read TGTGCCAGCAACCCCGGGGAATGGACAGATACGCAGTATTTT. Protein: CASNPGEWTDTQYF.

V is TRBV9 and J is TRBJ1-1; D gene ambiguous. CDR3 size: 13 residues. The germline CDR1 and CDR2 sequences are SGDLS and YYNGEE. Trimming stripped 4 bases from V and 0 bases from J, with 7 bases between. In DNA form, the CDR3 reads TGTGCCAGCAGCTCATCTATGAACACTGAAGCTTTCTTT. As protein: CASSSSMNTEAFF. Looking up the rest from reference TRBV9 and TRBJ1-1 gives the full variable domain: DSGVTQTPKHLITATGQRVTLRCSPRSGDLSVYWYQQSLDQGLQFLIQYYNGEERAKGNILERFSAQQFPDLHSELNLSSLELGDSALYFCASSSSMNTEAFFGQGTRLTVV.

The rearrangement links TRBV27 to TRBJ1-2; 7 bases agree with TRBD1. Germline V gives CDR1 MNHEY, CDR2 SMNVEV (reference sequence). The CDR3 is made up of 14 amino acids. The trim removed 2 bases at V and 8 bases at J, leaving 8 bases unmatched. The CDR3, as DNA: TGTGCCAGCAGTTTAACAGGGGCCAGGGGGGGCTACACCTTC. The encoded protein is CASSLTGARGGYTF.

The chain uses TRBV5-1 and TRBJ2-5; D may be TRBD1 (6 bases). Trimming took 4 bases from V and 1 from J, leaving 14 bases between them. This CDR3 is built from 15 residues. From germline, CDR1 is SGHRS and CDR2 YFSETQ. CDR3 sequence: CASSGGQGSQETQYF. CDR3 nucleotide sequence: TGCGCCAGCAGCGGGGGACAAGGCTCCCAAGAGACCCAGTACTTC.